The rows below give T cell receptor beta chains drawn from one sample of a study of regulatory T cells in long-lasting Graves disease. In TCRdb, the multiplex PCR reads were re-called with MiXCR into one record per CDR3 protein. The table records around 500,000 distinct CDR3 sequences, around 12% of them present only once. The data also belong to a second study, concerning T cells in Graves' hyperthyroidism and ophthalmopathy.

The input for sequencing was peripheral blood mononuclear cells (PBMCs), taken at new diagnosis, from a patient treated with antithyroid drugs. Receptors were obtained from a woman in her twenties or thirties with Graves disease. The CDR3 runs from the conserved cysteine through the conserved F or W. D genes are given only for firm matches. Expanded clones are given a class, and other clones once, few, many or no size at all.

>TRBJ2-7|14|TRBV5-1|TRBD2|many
CASSLDGRAAEQYF
TGCGCCAGCAGCTTGGACGGGAGGGCCGCCGAGCAGTACTTC
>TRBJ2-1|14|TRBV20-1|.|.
CSAARRSSYNEQFF
TGCAGTGCCGCGAGAAGAAGCTCCTACAATGAGCAGTTCTTC
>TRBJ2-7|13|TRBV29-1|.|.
CSVLWAGRYEQYF
TGCAGCGTGCTTTGGGCAGGGAGGTACGAGCAGTACTTC
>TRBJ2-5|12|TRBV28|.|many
CASTRDQETQYF
TGTGCCAGCACCAGGGATCAAGAGACCCAGTACTTC
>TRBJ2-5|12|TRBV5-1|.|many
CASRLYQETQYF
TGCGCCAGCAGACTGTACCAAGAGACCCAGTACTTC
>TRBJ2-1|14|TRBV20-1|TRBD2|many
CSAGTSGIVNEQFF
TGCAGTGCTGGGACTAGCGGGATCGTAAATGAGCAGTTCTTC
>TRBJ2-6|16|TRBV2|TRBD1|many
CASSDYRGLGANVLTF
TGTGCCAGCAGCGATTACAGGGGGCTTGGGGCCAACGTCCTGACTTTC
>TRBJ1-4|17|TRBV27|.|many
CASSASSFGMPNEKLFF
TGTGCCAGCAGTGCGAGCTCGTTTGGGATGCCTAATGAAAAACTGTTTTTT
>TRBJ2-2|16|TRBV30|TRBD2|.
CAWRLSGGLSTGELFF
TGTGCCTGGAGGTTGTCGGGAGGGCTGAGCACCGGGGAGCTGTTTTTT
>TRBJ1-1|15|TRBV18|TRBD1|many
CASSPRQGGNTEAFF
TGTGCCAGCAGCCCGAGACAGGGGGGAAATACTGAAGCTTTCTTT
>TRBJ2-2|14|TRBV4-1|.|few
CASSQVFRTGELFF
TGCGCCAGCAGCCAAGTATTTCGTACCGGGGAGCTGTTTTTT
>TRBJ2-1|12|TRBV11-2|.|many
CASSQDRREQFF
TGCGCCAGCAGCCAAGATAGGCGAGAGCAGTTCTTC
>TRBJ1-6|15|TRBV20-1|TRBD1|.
CSARPSGTGVSPLHF
TGCAGTGCTAGACCTTCCGGGACAGGGGTCTCACCCCTCCACTTT
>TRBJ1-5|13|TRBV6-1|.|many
CASRREGGQPQHF
TGTGCCAGCAGAAGGGAGGGTGGCCAGCCCCAGCATTTT
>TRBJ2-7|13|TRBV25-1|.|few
CASSDRALYEQYF
TGTGCCAGCAGTGATCGAGCGCTCTACGAGCAGTACTTC
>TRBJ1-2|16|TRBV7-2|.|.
CASSLGAAVFPYGYTF
TGTGCCAGCAGCTTAGGCGCAGCAGTTTTTCCTTATGGCTACACCTTC
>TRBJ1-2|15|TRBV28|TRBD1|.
CASSSAGQGNYGYTF
TGTGCCAGCAGTTCAGCCGGACAGGGTAACTATGGCTACACCTTC
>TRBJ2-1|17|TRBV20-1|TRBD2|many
CSARGELADFSYNEQFF
TGCAGTGCTAGAGGGGAACTAGCGGATTTCTCCTACAATGAGCAGTTCTTC
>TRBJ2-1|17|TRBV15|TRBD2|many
CATSSTRTSGRRDEQFF
TGTGCCACCAGCAGTACAAGGACTAGCGGGAGGAGGGATGAGCAGTTCTTC
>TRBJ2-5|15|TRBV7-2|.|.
CASSLGGLSTETQYF
TGTGCCAGCAGCCTAGGGGGACTTTCTACGGAGACCCAGTACTTC
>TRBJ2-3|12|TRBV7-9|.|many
CASSLSSDTQYF
TGCGCCAGCAGCTTGTCTTCAGATACGCAGTATTTT
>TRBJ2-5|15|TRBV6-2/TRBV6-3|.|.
CASSYSSWSPETQYF
TGTGCCAGCAGTTACTCGTCGTGGTCCCCAGAGACCCAGTACTTC
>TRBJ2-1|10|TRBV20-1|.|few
CSVSTEEQFF
TGCAGTGTCAGTACCGAGGAGCAGTTCTTC
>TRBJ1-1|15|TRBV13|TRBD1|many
CASSLRQGWNTEAFF
TGTGCCAGCAGCCTACGACAGGGTTGGAACACTGAAGCTTTCTTT
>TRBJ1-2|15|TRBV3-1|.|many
CASSPEQRDLSGYTF
TGTGCCAGCAGCCCGGAACAAAGGGACCTGAGTGGCTACACCTTC
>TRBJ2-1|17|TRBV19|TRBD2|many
CASSISRAGERYNEQFF
TGTGCCAGTAGTATCTCAAGGGCGGGAGAGCGGTACAATGAGCAGTTCTTC
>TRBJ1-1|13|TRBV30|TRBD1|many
CAWKGQGWMEAFF
TGTGCCTGGAAAGGACAGGGATGGATGGAAGCTTTCTTT
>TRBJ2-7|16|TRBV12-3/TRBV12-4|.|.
CASTLHHLGPSYEQYF
TGTGCCAGCACCCTCCACCACTTGGGGCCTTCCTACGAGCAGTACTTC
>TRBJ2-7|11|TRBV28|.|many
CASRYITEQYF
TGTGCCAGCAGGTATATTACAGAGCAGTACTTC